These T cell receptor beta chains were read from a single sample in a study of T cell repertoires in cytomegalovirus infection. TCRdb itself ran the reads through MiXCR, one entry per CDR3 protein. The sample contains roughly 760,000 distinct CDR3 sequences, less than 40% of which appear only once. Sample: PBMCs. The receptors derive from a human donor in good health (CMV status not recorded). Some clones in this sample may be carry-over from other donors' samples. The CDR3 runs from the conserved cysteine through the conserved F or W. D genes are given only for firm matches. Part of the rows lack a size; the others show once, few, many or a class for expanded clones.

D gene: .; clone size: .; V gene: TRBV24-1; J gene: TRBJ2-1; CDR3 protein: CATSDYGGIYNEQFF; CDR3 DNA: TGTGCCACCAGTGATTACGGCGGCATTTACAATGAGCAGTTCTTC
D gene: TRBD1; clone size: .; V gene: TRBV2; J gene: TRBJ2-7; CDR3 protein: CASTIQGPSSYEQYF; CDR3 DNA: TGTGCCAGCACTATACAGGGGCCTTCCTCCTACGAGCAGTACTTC
D gene: TRBD1; clone size: few; V gene: TRBV12-3/TRBV12-4; J gene: TRBJ1-1; CDR3 protein: CASSLQGAYTEAFF; CDR3 DNA: TGTGCCAGCAGTTTACAGGGGGCCTACACTGAAGCTTTCTTT
D gene: TRBD1; clone size: few; V gene: TRBV27; J gene: TRBJ2-7; CDR3 protein: CASSLTRDREVSGQYF; CDR3 DNA: TGTGCCAGCAGTTTAACCCGGGACAGAGAGGTTTCGGGGCAGTACTTC
D gene: TRBD2; clone size: many; V gene: TRBV12-3/TRBV12-4; J gene: TRBJ2-3; CDR3 protein: CASSPGWSLAGESADTQYF; CDR3 DNA: TGTGCCAGCAGTCCCGGTTGGTCCCTAGCGGGGGAGAGCGCAGATACGCAGTATTTT
D gene: .; clone size: few; V gene: TRBV11-3; J gene: TRBJ2-2; CDR3 protein: CASQIQENTGELFF; CDR3 DNA: TGTGCCAGCCAAATTCAGGAGAACACCGGGGAGCTGTTTTTT
D gene: .; clone size: .; V gene: TRBV6-1; J gene: TRBJ2-3; CDR3 protein: CASSQGNTDTQYF; CDR3 DNA: TGTGCCAGCAGCCAGGGGAACACAGATACGCAGTATTTT
D gene: .; clone size: many; V gene: TRBV12-3/TRBV12-4; J gene: TRBJ1-5; CDR3 protein: CASSQPNQPQHF; CDR3 DNA: TGTGCCAGCAGTCAACCTAATCAGCCCCAGCATTTT
D gene: .; clone size: many; V gene: TRBV7-8; J gene: TRBJ2-1; CDR3 protein: CASRPYRDSNEQFF; CDR3 DNA: TGTGCCAGCAGACCCTACAGGGATAGTAATGAGCAGTTCTTC
D gene: .; clone size: few; V gene: TRBV27; J gene: TRBJ1-5; CDR3 protein: CASSKRLNQPQHF; CDR3 DNA: TGTGCCAGCAGTAAAAGACTCAATCAGCCCCAGCATTTT
D gene: .; clone size: .; V gene: TRBV6-5; J gene: TRBJ1-3; CDR3 protein: CASSYAGTDSGNTIYF; CDR3 DNA: TGTGCCAGCAGTTACGCCGGGACGGACTCTGGAAACACCATATATTTT
D gene: .; clone size: .; V gene: TRBV10-3; J gene: TRBJ2-7; CDR3 protein: CAISARWDEQYF; CDR3 DNA: TGTGCCATCAGTGCCCGGTGGGACGAGCAGTACTTC
D gene: .; clone size: few; V gene: TRBV12-3/TRBV12-4; J gene: TRBJ1-4; CDR3 protein: CASSLALLGFEKLFF; CDR3 DNA: TGTGCCAGCAGTTTAGCGCTACTAGGGTTTGAAAAACTGTTTTTT
D gene: TRBD2; clone size: many; V gene: TRBV7-8; J gene: TRBJ2-2; CDR3 protein: CASSSYLGTSGGNTGELFF; CDR3 DNA: TGTGCCAGCAGCTCCTACCTTGGGACTAGCGGGGGGAACACCGGGGAGCTGTTTTTT
D gene: TRBD1; clone size: .; V gene: TRBV7-2; J gene: TRBJ2-5; CDR3 protein: CASRVDRGQETQYF; CDR3 DNA: TGTGCCAGCAGGGTCGACAGGGGACAAGAGACCCAGTACTTC
D gene: TRBD2; clone size: few; V gene: TRBV10-3; J gene: TRBJ2-1; CDR3 protein: CAISSGGVYNEQFF; CDR3 DNA: TGTGCCATCAGTAGCGGGGGGGTCTACAATGAGCAGTTCTTC
D gene: .; clone size: many; V gene: TRBV7-2; J gene: TRBJ2-6; CDR3 protein: CASSLFPSGANVLTF; CDR3 DNA: TGTGCCAGCAGCTTATTTCCCTCTGGGGCCAACGTCCTGACTTTC
D gene: .; clone size: .; V gene: TRBV7-4; J gene: TRBJ2-7; CDR3 protein: CASSLDNFPFLPMYEQYF; CDR3 DNA: TGTGCCAGCAGCTTAGACAACTTCCCCTTCCTTCCCATGTACGAGCAGTACTTC
D gene: TRBD2; clone size: .; V gene: TRBV7-2; J gene: TRBJ2-1; CDR3 protein: CASNLDWVGLAGTYNEQFF; CDR3 DNA: TGTGCCAGCAACTTAGACTGGGTGGGTTTAGCGGGGACGTACAATGAGCAGTTCTTC
D gene: .; clone size: .; V gene: TRBV4-1; J gene: TRBJ1-1; CDR3 protein: CASSLSRQVFPGGTEAFF; CDR3 DNA: TGCGCCAGCAGCCTCTCCCGACAGGTATTCCCTGGAGGCACTGAAGCTTTCTTT
D gene: .; clone size: once; V gene: TRBV28; J gene: TRBJ2-1; CDR3 protein: CASSLDFTGANEQFF; CDR3 DNA: TGTGCCAGCAGCCTGGACTTCACGGGGGCCAATGAGCAGTTCTTC
D gene: .; clone size: .; V gene: TRBV7-3; J gene: TRBJ2-7; CDR3 protein: CASSLEGVQVHEQYF; CDR3 DNA: TGTGCCAGCAGCTTAGAGGGGGTCCAGGTCCACGAGCAGTACTTC
D gene: .; clone size: many; V gene: TRBV28; J gene: TRBJ1-4; CDR3 protein: CASSLAGPNEKLFF; CDR3 DNA: TGTGCCAGCAGTTTGGCAGGGCCAAATGAAAAACTGTTTTTT
D gene: .; clone size: few; V gene: TRBV2; J gene: TRBJ2-7; CDR3 protein: CASKAEDGQQYF; CDR3 DNA: TGTGCCAGCAAGGCAGAGGACGGACAGCAGTACTTC
D gene: TRBD1; clone size: many; V gene: TRBV19; J gene: TRBJ2-1; CDR3 protein: CASSIGQGWFDEQFF; CDR3 DNA: TGTGCCAGTAGTATCGGACAGGGGTGGTTCGATGAGCAGTTCTTC
D gene: TRBD1; clone size: .; V gene: TRBV7-9; J gene: TRBJ2-1; CDR3 protein: CASSGKGGDNEQFF; CDR3 DNA: TGTGCCAGCAGCGGGAAAGGGGGCGACAATGAGCAGTTCTTC
D gene: .; clone size: many; V gene: TRBV6-1; J gene: TRBJ2-2; CDR3 protein: CASSGTNTGELFF; CDR3 DNA: TGTGCCAGCAGTGGGACGAACACCGGGGAGCTGTTTTTT
D gene: TRBD1; clone size: few; V gene: TRBV19; J gene: TRBJ2-5; CDR3 protein: CASRQGVMETQYF; CDR3 DNA: TGTGCCAGTAGGCAGGGGGTTATGGAGACCCAGTACTTC
D gene: .; clone size: .; V gene: TRBV12-3/TRBV12-4; J gene: TRBJ1-3; CDR3 protein: CASSTWTEGNTIYF; CDR3 DNA: TGTGCCAGCAGCACCTGGACCGAGGGAAACACCATATATTTT
D gene: .; clone size: .; V gene: TRBV20-1; J gene: TRBJ2-7; CDR3 protein: CSASWTTHKGEQYF; CDR3 DNA: TGCAGTGCTAGCTGGACTACCCATAAGGGCGAGCAGTACTTC
D gene: .; clone size: .; V gene: TRBV4-1; J gene: TRBJ2-7; CDR3 protein: CASSQGTVYEQYF; CDR3 DNA: TGCGCCAGCAGCCAAGGGACGGTCTACGAGCAGTACTTC
D gene: .; clone size: .; V gene: TRBV7-6; J gene: TRBJ1-1; CDR3 protein: CASSLKDNTEAFF; CDR3 DNA: TGTGCCAGCAGCTTAAAAGACAACACTGAAGCTTTCTTT
D gene: .; clone size: few; V gene: TRBV3-1; J gene: TRBJ2-1; CDR3 protein: CASSQEGGRASNEQFF; CDR3 DNA: TGTGCCAGCAGCCAAGAAGGTGGCAGGGCATCCAATGAGCAGTTCTTC
D gene: .; clone size: .; V gene: TRBV29-1; J gene: TRBJ1-2; CDR3 protein: CSVEDQGSGYGYTF; CDR3 DNA: TGCAGCGTTGAAGATCAGGGGTCGGGCTATGGCTACACCTTC
D gene: TRBD1; clone size: .; V gene: TRBV7-6; J gene: TRBJ1-1; CDR3 protein: CASSPRQGARMNTEAFF; CDR3 DNA: TGTGCCAGCAGCCCTCGACAGGGGGCGCGGATGAACACTGAAGCTTTCTTT
D gene: .; clone size: once; V gene: TRBV6-6; J gene: TRBJ1-2; CDR3 protein: CASSDAVGGYTF; CDR3 DNA: TGTGCCAGCAGTGATGCCGTGGGGGGCTACACCTTC
D gene: .; clone size: .; V gene: TRBV12-5; J gene: TRBJ2-7; CDR3 protein: CASGLVSASGESYEQYF; CDR3 DNA: TGTGCTAGTGGTTTGGTATCGGCTTCGGGAGAAAGCTACGAGCAGTACTTC
D gene: TRBD2; clone size: many; V gene: TRBV7-6; J gene: TRBJ2-3; CDR3 protein: CASSPKLAGGGDTQYF; CDR3 DNA: TGTGCCAGCAGCCCTAAACTAGCGGGGGGAGGAGATACGCAGTATTTT
D gene: .; clone size: .; V gene: TRBV4-1; J gene: TRBJ1-4; CDR3 protein: CASSQDEGLDEKLFF; CDR3 DNA: TGCGCCAGCAGCCAAGATGAGGGGTTGGATGAAAAACTGTTTTTT
D gene: TRBD1; clone size: few; V gene: TRBV7-2; J gene: TRBJ1-2; CDR3 protein: CASSSSGGPYGYTF; CDR3 DNA: TGTGCCAGCAGCTCCTCAGGGGGCCCCTATGGCTACACCTTC
D gene: .; clone size: few; V gene: TRBV7-3; J gene: TRBJ1-1; CDR3 protein: CASSLGTKGEAFF; CDR3 DNA: TGTGCCAGCAGCTTAGGGACGAAAGGTGAAGCTTTCTTT